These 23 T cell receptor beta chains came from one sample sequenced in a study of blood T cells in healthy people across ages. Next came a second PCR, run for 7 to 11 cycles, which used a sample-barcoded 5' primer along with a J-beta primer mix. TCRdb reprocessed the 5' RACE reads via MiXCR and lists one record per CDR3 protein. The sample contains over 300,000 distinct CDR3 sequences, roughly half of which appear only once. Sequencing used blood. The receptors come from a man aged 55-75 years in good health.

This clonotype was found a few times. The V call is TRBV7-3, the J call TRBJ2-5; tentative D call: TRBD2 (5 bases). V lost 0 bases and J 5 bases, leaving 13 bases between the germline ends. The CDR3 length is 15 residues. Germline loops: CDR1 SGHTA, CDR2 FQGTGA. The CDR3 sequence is CASSLTPGTGETQYF. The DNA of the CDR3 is TGTGCCAGCAGCTTAACCCCGGGAACGGGTGAGACCCAGTACTTC. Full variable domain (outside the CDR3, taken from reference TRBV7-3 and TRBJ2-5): GAGVSQTPSNKVTEKGKYVELRCDPISGHTALYWYRQSLGQGPEFLIYFQGTGAADDSGLPNDRFFAVRPEGSVSTLKIQRTERGDSAVYLCASSLTPGTGETQYFGPGTRLLVL.

CDR3: CSATTSGGPTAQYF. The CDR3 coding sequence is TGCAGCGCAACGACTAGCGGGGGCCCAACGGCGCAGTATTTT. V is TRBV29-1 and J is TRBJ2-3; 12 bases map to TRBD2. The CDR3 consists of 14 residues. Germline V lookup: CDR1 SQVTM, CDR2 ANQGSEA. J was trimmed by 10 bases and V by 7 bases; bases with no gene match: 12.

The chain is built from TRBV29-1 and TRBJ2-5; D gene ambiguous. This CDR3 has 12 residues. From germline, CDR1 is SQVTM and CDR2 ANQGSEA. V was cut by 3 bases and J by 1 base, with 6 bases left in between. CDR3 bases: TGCAGCGTTGACCGATCCCAAGAGACCCAGTACTTC. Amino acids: CSVDRSQETQYF.

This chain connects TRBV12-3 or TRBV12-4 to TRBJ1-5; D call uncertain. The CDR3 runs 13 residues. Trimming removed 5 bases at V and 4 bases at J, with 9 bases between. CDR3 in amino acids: CASSTQRNQPQHF. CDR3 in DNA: TGTGCCAGCAGTACTCAGCGTAATCAGCCCCAGCATTTT.

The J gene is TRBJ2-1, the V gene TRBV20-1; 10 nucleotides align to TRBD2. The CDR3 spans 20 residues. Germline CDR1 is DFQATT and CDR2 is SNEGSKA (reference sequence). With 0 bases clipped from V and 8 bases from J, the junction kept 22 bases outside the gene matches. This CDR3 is CSARDHRWLSSGSGRDEQFF. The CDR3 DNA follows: TGCAGTGCTAGAGATCACCGCTGGTTGTCTAGCGGGAGTGGAAGGGATGAGCAGTTCTTC.

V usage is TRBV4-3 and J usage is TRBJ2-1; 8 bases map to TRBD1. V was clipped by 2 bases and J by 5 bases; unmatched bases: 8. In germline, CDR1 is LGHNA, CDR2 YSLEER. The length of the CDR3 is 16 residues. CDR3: CASSQQPGQVNNEQFF. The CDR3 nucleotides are TGCGCCAGCAGCCAACAACCGGGACAGGTTAACAATGAGCAGTTCTTC.

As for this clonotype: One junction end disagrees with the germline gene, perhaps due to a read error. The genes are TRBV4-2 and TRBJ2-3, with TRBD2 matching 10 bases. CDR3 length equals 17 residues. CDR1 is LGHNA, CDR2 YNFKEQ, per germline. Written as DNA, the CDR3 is TGTGCCAGCAGGACCGGGACTAGCGAATTTTTGGCAGAGACGCAGTATTTT. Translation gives CASRTGTSEFLAETQYF.

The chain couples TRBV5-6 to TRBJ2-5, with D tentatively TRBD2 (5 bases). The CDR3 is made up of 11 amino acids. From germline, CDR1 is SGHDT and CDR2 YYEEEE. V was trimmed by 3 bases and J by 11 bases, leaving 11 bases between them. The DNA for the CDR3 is TGTGCCAGCAGCTGGGGAGAGGAGCAGTACTTC. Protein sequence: CASSWGEEQYF.

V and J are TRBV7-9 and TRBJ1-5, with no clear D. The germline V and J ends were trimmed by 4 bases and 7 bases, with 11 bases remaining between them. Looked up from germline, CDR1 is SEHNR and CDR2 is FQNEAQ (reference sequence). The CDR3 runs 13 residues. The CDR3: CASSSNLWQPQHF. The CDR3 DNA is TGTGCCAGCAGCTCGAATTTATGGCAGCCCCAGCATTTT. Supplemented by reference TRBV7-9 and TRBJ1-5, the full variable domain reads DTGVSQNPRHKITKRGQNVTFRCDPISEHNRLYWYRQTLGQGPEFLTYFQNEAQLEKSRLLSDRFSAERPKGSFSTLEIQRTEQGDSAMYLCASSSNLWQPQHFGDGTRLSIL.

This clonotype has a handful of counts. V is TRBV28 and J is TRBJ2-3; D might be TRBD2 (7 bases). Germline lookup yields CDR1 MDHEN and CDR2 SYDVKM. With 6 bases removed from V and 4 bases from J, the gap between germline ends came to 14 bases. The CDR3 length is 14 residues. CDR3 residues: CASRGGGSPDTQYF. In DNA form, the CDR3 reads TGTGCCAGCAGGGGAGGGGGTAGCCCAGATACGCAGTATTTT.

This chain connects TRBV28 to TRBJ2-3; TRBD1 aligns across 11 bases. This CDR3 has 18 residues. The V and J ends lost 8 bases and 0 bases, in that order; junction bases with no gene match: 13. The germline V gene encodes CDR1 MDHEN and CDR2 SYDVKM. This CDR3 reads CASPAGGQGARSTDTQYF. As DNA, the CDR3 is TGTGCCAGCCCTGCAGGCGGACAGGGGGCGCGAAGCACAGATACGCAGTATTTT.

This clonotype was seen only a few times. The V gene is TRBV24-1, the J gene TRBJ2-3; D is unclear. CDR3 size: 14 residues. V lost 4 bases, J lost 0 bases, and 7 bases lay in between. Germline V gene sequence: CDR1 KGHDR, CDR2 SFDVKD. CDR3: CATSEGYSTDTQYF. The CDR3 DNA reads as TGTGCCACCAGTGAGGGATACAGCACAGATACGCAGTATTTT.

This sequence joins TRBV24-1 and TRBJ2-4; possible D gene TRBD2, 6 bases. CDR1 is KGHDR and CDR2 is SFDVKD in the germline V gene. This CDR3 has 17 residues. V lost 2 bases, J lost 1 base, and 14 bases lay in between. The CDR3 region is CATSDSGRKEAKNIQYF. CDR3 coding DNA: TGTGCCACCAGTGATTCAGGGAGGAAGGAGGCCAAAAACATTCAGTACTTC.

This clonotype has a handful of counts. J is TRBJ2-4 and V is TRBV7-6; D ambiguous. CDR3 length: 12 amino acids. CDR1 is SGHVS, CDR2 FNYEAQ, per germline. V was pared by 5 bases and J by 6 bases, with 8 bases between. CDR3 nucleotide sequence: TGTGCCAGCAGCCCAGGTGGAAACATTCAGTACTTC. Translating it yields CASSPGGNIQYF.

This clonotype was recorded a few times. The DNA for the CDR3 is TGTGCCAGCAGCGTAGTTGGGACTAGTATCGTCCATGAGCAGTTCTTC. Translated: CASSVVGTSIVHEQFF. The gene calls are TRBV9 and TRBJ2-1, with 8 bases identical to TRBD2. V was pared by 0 bases and J by 8 bases, with 10 bases of the junction left unmatched. The CDR3 length is 16 residues. Per the germline V gene, CDR1 is SGDLS and CDR2 is YYNGEE.

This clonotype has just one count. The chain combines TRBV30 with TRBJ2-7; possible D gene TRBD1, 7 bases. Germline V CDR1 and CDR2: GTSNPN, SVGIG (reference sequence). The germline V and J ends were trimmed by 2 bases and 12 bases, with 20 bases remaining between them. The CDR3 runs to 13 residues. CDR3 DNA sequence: TGTGCCTGGAGTCCGGACCTAAGCAGGGGGGTGTACTTC. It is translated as CAWSPDLSRGVYF.

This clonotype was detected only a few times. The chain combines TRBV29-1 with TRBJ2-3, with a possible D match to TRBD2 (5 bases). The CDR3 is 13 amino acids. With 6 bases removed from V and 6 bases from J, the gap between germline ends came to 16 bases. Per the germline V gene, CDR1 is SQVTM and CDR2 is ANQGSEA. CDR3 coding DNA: TGCAGCGTCGGAGGTGGATTCGAGGATACGCAGTATTTT. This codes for CSVGGGFEDTQYF.

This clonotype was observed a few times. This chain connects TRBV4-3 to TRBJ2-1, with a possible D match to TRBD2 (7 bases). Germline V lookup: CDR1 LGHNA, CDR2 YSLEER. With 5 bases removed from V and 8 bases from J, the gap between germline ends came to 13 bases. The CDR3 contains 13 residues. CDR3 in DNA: TGCGCCAGCAGCTTTCGAGGGGGGGATGAGCAGTTCTTC. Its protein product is CASSFRGGDEQFF.

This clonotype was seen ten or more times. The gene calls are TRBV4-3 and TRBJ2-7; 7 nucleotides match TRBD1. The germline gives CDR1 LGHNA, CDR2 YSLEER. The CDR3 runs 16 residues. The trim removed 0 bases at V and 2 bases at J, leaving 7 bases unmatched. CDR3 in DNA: TGCGCCAGCAGCCAAGAAGGGACAGCAAAACCCTACGAGCAGTACTTC. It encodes CASSQEGTAKPYEQYF.

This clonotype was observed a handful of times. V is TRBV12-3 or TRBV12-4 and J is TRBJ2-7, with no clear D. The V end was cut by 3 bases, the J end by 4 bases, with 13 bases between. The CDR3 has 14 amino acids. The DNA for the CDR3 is TGTGCCAGCAGTTTTAGGGCGGCTGAGTACGAGCAGTACTTC. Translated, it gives CASSFRAAEYEQYF.

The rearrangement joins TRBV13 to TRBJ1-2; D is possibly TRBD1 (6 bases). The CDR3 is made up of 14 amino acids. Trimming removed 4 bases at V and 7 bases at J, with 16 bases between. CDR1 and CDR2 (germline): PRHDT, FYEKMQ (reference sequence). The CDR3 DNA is TGTGCCAGCAGCTCCAGACGGGGGGCTGGTGGCTACACCTTC. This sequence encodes CASSSRRGAGGYTF.

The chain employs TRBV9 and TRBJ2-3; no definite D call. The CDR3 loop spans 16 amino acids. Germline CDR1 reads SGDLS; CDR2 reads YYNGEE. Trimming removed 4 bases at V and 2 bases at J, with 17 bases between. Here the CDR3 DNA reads TGTGCCAGCAGCCCGGGTTCAGGCGGCCTCACAGATACGCAGTATTTT. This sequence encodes CASSPGSGGLTDTQYF.

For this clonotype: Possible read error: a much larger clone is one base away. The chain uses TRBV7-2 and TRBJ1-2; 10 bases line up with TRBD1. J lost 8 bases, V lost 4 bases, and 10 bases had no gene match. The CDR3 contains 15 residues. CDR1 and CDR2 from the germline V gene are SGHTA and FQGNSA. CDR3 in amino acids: CASSSAGQGFGGYTF. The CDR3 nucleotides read TGTGCCAGCAGCTCCGCGGGACAGGGGTTTGGGGGCTACACCTTC.